The clone carrying this T cell receptor (beta chain) is a singleton in its sample. What it binds is not known. Sequencing was performed with immunoSEQ multiplex PCR; in TCRdb, only in-frame clones are kept and a portion is missing. The sample lists almost 35,000 clones, over 75% seen once, with roughly 11% in the top ten. This entry belongs to a study of OX40 agonist ivuxolimab in advanced cancers. The overall study: Patients with hepatocellular carcinoma, melanoma, renal cell or head and neck cancer made up the dose-escalation patients. Three patients, one with hepatocellular carcinoma and two with cutaneous melanoma, achieved partial responses. Study-wide results and limits: In general, CD8+ T cells held more expanded clones than CD4+ did, on average.

This CDR3 is 15 amino acids long. CDR1 and CDR2 (germline): SGHNT, YYREEE (reference sequence). With V trimmed by 5 bases and J by 6 bases, 11 bases remained unmatched. The chain employs TRBV5-4 and TRBJ2-3; 8 bases match TRBD1. The sequence derives from an adult with an advanced solid tumor such as melanoma, head and neck, liver or kidney cancer. This specimen was CD4+ or CD8+ T cells sorted from blood, taken in a trial of the OX40 agonist ivuxolimab. The CDR3 bases are TGTGCCAGCAGTTTCGGCAGGGGGCCGAAGGATACGCAGTATTTT. Its translation: CASSFGRGPKDTQYF.